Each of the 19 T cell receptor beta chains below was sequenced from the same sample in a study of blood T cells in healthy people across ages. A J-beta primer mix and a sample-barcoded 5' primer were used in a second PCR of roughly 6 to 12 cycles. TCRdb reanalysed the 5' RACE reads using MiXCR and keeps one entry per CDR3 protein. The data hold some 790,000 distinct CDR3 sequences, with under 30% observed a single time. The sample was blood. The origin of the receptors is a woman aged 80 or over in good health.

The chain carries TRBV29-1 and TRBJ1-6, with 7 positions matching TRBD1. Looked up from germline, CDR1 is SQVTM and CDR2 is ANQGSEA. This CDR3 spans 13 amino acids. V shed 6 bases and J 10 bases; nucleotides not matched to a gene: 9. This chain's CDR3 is CSVATGVGSPLHF. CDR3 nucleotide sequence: TGCAGCGTCGCAACAGGGGTCGGGTCACCCCTCCACTTT.

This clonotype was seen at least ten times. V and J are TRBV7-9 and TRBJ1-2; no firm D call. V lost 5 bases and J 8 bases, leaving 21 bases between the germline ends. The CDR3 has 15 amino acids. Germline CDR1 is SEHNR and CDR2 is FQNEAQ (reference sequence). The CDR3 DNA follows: TGTGCCAGCAGCCGTAGCGCGGACGGCCTGGGGGGCTACACCTTC. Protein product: CASSRSADGLGGYTF.

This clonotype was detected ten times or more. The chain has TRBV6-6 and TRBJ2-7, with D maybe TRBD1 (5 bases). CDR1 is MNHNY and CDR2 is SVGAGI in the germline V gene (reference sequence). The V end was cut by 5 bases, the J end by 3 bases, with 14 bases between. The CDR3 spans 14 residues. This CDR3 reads CASSNPRVGYEQYF. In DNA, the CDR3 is TGTGCCAGCAGTAACCCCAGGGTCGGCTACGAGCAGTACTTC.

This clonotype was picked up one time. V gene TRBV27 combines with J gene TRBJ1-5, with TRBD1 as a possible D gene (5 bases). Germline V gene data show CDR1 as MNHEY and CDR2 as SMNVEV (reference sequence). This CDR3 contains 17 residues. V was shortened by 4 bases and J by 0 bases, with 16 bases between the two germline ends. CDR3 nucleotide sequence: TGTGCCAGCAGTTCAAAGACAGACCTGTATAGCAATCAGCCCCAGCATTTT. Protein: CASSSKTDLYSNQPQHF.

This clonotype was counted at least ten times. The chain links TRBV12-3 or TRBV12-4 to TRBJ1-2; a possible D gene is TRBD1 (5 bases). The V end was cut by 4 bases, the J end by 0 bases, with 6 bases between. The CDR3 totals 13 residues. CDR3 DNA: TGTGCCAGCAGTTGGGACTCTAACTATGGCTACACCTTC. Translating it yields CASSWDSNYGYTF.

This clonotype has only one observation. This chain's CDR3 is CASTLFGAEAFF. The CDR3 nucleotides read TGTGCCAGCACCCTCTTTGGGGCGGAAGCTTTCTTT. The J gene is TRBJ1-1, the V gene TRBV12-3 or TRBV12-4; possibly TRBD1 for D (5 bases). V lost 7 bases and J lost 8, with 14 bases in between. The CDR3 has 12 residues.

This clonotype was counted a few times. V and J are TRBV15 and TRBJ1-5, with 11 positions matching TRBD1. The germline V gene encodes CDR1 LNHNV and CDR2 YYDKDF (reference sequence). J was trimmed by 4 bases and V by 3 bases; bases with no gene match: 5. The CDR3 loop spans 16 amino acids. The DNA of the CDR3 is TGTGCCACCAGCAGCGGACAGGGGGCTGGTAATCAGCCCCAGCATTTT. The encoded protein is CATSSGQGAGNQPQHF.

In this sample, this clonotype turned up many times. The CDR3 sequence: CSAALSGGAETQYF. CDR3 coding DNA: TGCAGTGCTGCATTGAGCGGGGGGGCTGAGACCCAGTACTTC. The chain combines TRBV20-1 with TRBJ2-5, with 10 bases lining up with TRBD2. The CDR3 spans 14 residues. The germline CDR1 and CDR2 sequences are DFQATT and SNEGSKA (reference sequence). J was trimmed by 5 bases and V by 5 bases; bases with no gene match: 8.

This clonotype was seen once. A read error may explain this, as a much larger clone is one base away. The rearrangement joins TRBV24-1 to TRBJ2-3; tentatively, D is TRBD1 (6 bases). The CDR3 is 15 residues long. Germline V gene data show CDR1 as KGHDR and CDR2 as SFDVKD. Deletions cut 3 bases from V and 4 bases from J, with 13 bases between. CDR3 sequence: CATSDRTEYADTQYF. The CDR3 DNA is TGTGCCACCAGTGATCGGACAGAGTACGCAGATACGCAGTATTTT.

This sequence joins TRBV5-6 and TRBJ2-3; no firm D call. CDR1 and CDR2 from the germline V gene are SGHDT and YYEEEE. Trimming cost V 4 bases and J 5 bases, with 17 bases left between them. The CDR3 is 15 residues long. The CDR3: CASSASGRAKDTQYF. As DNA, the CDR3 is TGTGCCAGCAGCGCTTCAGGACGAGCTAAAGATACGCAGTATTTT.

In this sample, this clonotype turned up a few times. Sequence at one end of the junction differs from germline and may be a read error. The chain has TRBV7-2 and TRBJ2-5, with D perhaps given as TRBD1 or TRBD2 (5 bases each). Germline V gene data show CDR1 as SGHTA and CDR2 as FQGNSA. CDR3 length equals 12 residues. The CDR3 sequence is CASSYRGEAQYF. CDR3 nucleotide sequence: TGTGCCAGCAGCTATAGGGGAGAGGCCCAGTACTTC.

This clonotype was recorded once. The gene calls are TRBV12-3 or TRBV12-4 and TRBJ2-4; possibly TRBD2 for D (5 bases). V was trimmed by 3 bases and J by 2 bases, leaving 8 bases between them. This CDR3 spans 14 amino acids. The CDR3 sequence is CASSFDGTKNIQYF. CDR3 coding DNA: TGTGCCAGCAGTTTCGACGGGACCAAAAACATTCAGTACTTC.

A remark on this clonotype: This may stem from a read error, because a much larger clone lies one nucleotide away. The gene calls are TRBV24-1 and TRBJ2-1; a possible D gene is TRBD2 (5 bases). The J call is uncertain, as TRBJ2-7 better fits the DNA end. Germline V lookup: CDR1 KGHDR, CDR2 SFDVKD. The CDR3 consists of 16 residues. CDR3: CATSDFRLSSYNEQYF. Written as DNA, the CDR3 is TGTGCCACCAGTGATTTCCGACTAAGCTCCTACAATGAGCAGTACTTC.

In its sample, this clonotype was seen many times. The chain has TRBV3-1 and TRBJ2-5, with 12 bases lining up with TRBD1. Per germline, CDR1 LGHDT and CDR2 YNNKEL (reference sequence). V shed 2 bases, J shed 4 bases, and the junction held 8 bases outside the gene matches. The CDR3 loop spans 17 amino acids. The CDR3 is CASSQPGQGAGRETQYF. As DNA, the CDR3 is TGTGCCAGCAGCCAACCGGGACAGGGGGCAGGGAGAGAGACCCAGTACTTC.

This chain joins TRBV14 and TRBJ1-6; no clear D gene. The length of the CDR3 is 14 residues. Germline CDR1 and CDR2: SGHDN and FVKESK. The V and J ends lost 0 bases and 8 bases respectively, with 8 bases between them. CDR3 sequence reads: CASSQETDHSPLHF. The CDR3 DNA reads TGTGCCAGCAGCCAAGAAACGGATCATTCACCCCTCCACTTT.

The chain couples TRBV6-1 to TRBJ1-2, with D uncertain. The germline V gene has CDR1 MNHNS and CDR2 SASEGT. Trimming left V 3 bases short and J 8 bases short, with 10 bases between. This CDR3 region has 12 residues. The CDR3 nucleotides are TGTGCCAGCAGTGATACGGGTGGGGGCTACACCTTC. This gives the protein CASSDTGGGYTF.

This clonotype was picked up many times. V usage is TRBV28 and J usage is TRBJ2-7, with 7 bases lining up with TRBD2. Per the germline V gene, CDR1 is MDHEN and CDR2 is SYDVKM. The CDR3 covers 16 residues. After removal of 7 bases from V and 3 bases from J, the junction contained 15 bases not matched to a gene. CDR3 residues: CASTPRGGANSYEQYF. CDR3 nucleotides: TGTGCCAGCACCCCTCGGGGAGGGGCGAATAGCTACGAGCAGTACTTC.

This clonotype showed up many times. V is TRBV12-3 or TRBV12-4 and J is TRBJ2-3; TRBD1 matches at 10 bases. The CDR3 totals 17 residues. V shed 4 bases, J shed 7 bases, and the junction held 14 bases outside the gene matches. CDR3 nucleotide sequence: TGTGCCAGCAGTTCTAGTCTGGGGACAGGGGTAAGGCATACGCAGTATTTT. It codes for CASSSSLGTGVRHTQYF.

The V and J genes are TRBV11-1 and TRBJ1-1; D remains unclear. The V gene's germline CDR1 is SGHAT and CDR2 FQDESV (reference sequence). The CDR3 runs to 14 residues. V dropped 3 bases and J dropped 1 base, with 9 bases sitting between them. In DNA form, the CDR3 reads TGTGCCAGCAGCTTTCTCCGCGGGAACACTGAAGCTTTCTTT. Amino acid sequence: CASSFLRGNTEAFF.